Below are 9 T cell receptor beta chains sequenced from a single sample in a study of cytomegalovirus exposure and HLA in healthy donors. PCR amplification relied on 60 Vbeta primers (plus 13 Jbeta primers). The table came from immunoSEQ multiplex PCR; TCRdb's copy has only in-frame clones and leaves some out. This sample lists 70,000 to 100,000 clones; its ten largest clones have 3% to 4%. Sequencing was carried out using PBMCs. The source is a man aged 18 to 30 in good health and CMV-seropositive.

The V and J genes are TRBV5-8 and TRBJ2-7; TRBD1 is a possible D gene (6 bases). Trimming took off 0 bases at V and 5 bases at J, with 15 bases between the two ends. Germline-derived CDR1 and CDR2 are SGHTS and YDEGEE. The CDR3 sequence is 15 residues long. The chain's CDR3 is CASSLEVFRGNEQYF. CDR3 nucleotide sequence: TGTGCCAGCAGCTTGGAAGTCTTCAGGGGCAACGAGCAGTACTTC.

DNA of the CDR3: TGTGCCAGTAGTGGGGGGACTAGCGGGAGGGCCGGTTCCTACAATGAGCAGTTCTTC. Its translation: CASSGGTSGRAGSYNEQFF. This chain uses TRBV19 with TRBJ2-1; 16 bases match TRBD2. The CDR3 runs 19 residues. Germline loops: CDR1 LNHDA, CDR2 SQIVND (reference sequence). With V trimmed by 5 bases and J by 1 base, 8 bases remained unmatched.

The V and J genes are TRBV6-5 and TRBJ1-1; TRBD1 is a possible D gene (5 bases). Germline CDR1 reads MNHEY; CDR2 reads SVGAGI. This CDR3 is 13 amino acids long. Trimming left V 2 bases short and J 5 bases short, with 9 bases between. CDR3 in amino acids: CASSYMGGTEAFF. The CDR3 DNA follows: TGTGCCAGCAGTTACATGGGGGGGACTGAAGCTTTCTTT.

The chain combines TRBV27 with TRBJ2-7; TRBD2 agrees at 14 bases. V trimming: 6 bases; J trimming: 2 bases; junction bases outside the gene matches: 3. The CDR3 runs to 15 residues. The germline V gene has CDR1 MNHEY and CDR2 SMNVEV (reference sequence). The DNA for the CDR3 is TGTGCCAGCAGGACTAGCGGGGGGGTACCCTACGAGCAGTACTTC. Its protein is CASRTSGGVPYEQYF.

The V call is TRBV19, the J call TRBJ2-2, with TRBD1 matching 7 bases. Germline loops: CDR1 LNHDA, CDR2 SQIVND (reference sequence). This CDR3 has 12 amino acids. The J segment lost 8 bases and the V segment lost 6 bases, leaving 3 bases of the junction unmatched. CDR3 protein: CASSDRAGELFF. CDR3 bases: TGTGCCAGTAGCGACAGGGCTGGGGAGCTGTTTTTT.

The V call is TRBV6-6, the J call TRBJ1-5; no firm D call. There are 15 residues in the CDR3. The ends were cut back, 7 bases at V and 4 bases at J, with 17 bases in the middle. Per germline, CDR1 MNHNY and CDR2 SVGAGI (reference sequence). CDR3 protein: CASMRYEASNQPQHF. The DNA for the CDR3 is TGTGCCAGCATGAGGTACGAGGCCAGTAATCAGCCCCAGCATTTT.

The chain uses TRBV28 and TRBJ1-5; D perhaps matches TRBD1 (5 bases). The CDR3 covers 14 residues. With 2 bases removed from V and 3 bases from J, the gap between germline ends came to 8 bases. Germline V CDR1 and CDR2: MDHEN, SYDVKM. The CDR3 coding sequence is TGTGCCAGCAGTTTAAGGGGCCACAATCAGCCCCAGCATTTT. This sequence encodes CASSLRGHNQPQHF.

This chain uses TRBV7-2 with TRBJ2-3, with D possibly TRBD2 on 6 matching bases. From germline, CDR1 is SGHTA and CDR2 FQGNSA. Trimming cost V 3 bases and J 0 bases, with 10 bases left between them. CDR3 length: 15 amino acids. DNA for the CDR3: TGTGCCAGCAGCTTGGTCGGGACTAGCACAGATACGCAGTATTTT. This codes for CASSLVGTSTDTQYF.

CDR3 sequence: CASSSDGGRAGEEPYEQYF. As DNA, the CDR3 is TGTGCCAGCAGTTCGGACGGGGGGCGGGCGGGAGAGGAACCCTACGAGCAGTACTTC. This chain links TRBV27 with TRBJ2-7; perhaps TRBD2 as D (7 bases). Germline V gene data show CDR1 as MNHEY and CDR2 as SMNVEV (reference sequence). Trimming took off 4 bases at V and 2 bases at J, with 27 bases between the two ends. CDR3 size: 19 residues.